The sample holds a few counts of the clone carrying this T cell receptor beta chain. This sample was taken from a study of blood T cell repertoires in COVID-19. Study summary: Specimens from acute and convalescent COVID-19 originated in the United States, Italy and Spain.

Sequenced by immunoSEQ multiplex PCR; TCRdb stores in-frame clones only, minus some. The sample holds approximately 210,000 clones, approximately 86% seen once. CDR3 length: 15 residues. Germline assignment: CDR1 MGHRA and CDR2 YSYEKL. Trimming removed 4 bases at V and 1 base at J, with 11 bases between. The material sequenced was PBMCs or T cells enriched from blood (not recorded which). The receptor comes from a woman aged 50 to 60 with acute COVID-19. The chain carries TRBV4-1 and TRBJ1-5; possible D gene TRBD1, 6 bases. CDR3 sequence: CASSLIGQSNQPQHF. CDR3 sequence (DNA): TGCGCCAGCAGCCTAATCGGACAGAGCAATCAGCCCCAGCATTTT.